Below, one T cell receptor (beta chain) is given with its context. What it binds is not known. The sample comes from a study of cytomegalovirus exposure and HLA in healthy donors. Healthy people donating bone marrow made up the donors. The PCR was carried out with 60 Vbeta primers and 13 Jbeta primers. The table came from immunoSEQ multiplex PCR; TCRdb's copy has only in-frame clones and leaves some out. The sample records 150,000 to 200,000 clones, about four fifths being singletons. Whole-study findings and limits: Most observed TCR sequences were rare, whereas some public TCRs were detected in many donors. Another analysis was done later, and it associated around 17,000 TCR beta sequences with HLA alleles at 0.05 false discovery rate.

Trimming pared 4 bases from V and 7 bases from J, leaving 20 bases between. The CDR3 runs to 15 residues. Looked up from germline, CDR1 is SGHRS and CDR2 is YFSETQ. The chain combines TRBV5-1 with TRBJ2-5; no clear D gene. Sequencing input: PBMCs. This TCR came from a girl aged 5-17 years in good health and CMV-seropositive. CDR3 residues: CASSPPESGSVTQYF. CDR3 DNA sequence: TGCGCCAGCAGCCCCCCCGAGTCCGGTTCTGTGACCCAGTACTTC.